These T cell receptor beta chains were read from a single sample in a study of blood T cell repertoires in COVID-19. TCRdb's copy holds only in-frame clones and misses some; the assay was immunoSEQ multiplex PCR. The data contain 310,000 or so clones, 80% to 90% of them singletons. Specimen: PBMCs or T cells enriched from blood (not recorded which). The receptors shown here come from a woman between 18 and 30 years old who had recovered from COVID-19. Both conserved end residues are part of each CDR3. Each record gives: J gene, D gene, V gene, clone size, CDR3 DNA, CDR3 protein. The D gene is left open where the match is weak. Rows give clone size only sometimes, using once, few, many, or a class for an expanded clone.

J: TRBJ2-7; D: .; V: TRBV9; size: .; DNA: TGTGCCAGCAGCGTGGCCGCGGGAACAGGGGGGGACGAGCAGTACTTC; CDR3: CASSVAAGTGGDEQYF
J: TRBJ1-1; D: .; V: TRBV3-1/TRBV3-2; size: .; DNA: TGTGCCAGCAGCCAAGAGGCTCAAAACACTGAAGCTTTCTTT; CDR3: CASSQEAQNTEAFF
J: TRBJ2-1; D: TRBD1; V: TRBV5-1; size: .; DNA: TGCGCCAGCAGCCTACTCCCACTGACAGGGACGGAGTTCTTC; CDR3: CASSLLPLTGTEFF
J: TRBJ1-2; D: .; V: TRBV7-8; size: .; DNA: TGTGCCAGCAGCCGATACGGGGGTGGCTACACCTTC; CDR3: CASSRYGGGYTF
J: TRBJ2-3; D: TRBD2; V: TRBV6-1; size: .; DNA: TGTGCCAGCAGTGAATACGCCGGGAGGGGCGAGGATACGCAGTATTTT; CDR3: CASSEYAGRGEDTQYF
J: TRBJ1-1; D: .; V: TRBV9; size: .; DNA: TGTGCCAGCAGCGTTGGCCAGGGGATGAACACTGAAGCTTTCTTT; CDR3: CASSVGQGMNTEAFF
J: TRBJ1-1; D: TRBD1; V: TRBV27; size: .; DNA: TGTGCCAGCAGTTTATCGTTCCCCCGGACAGGGCGTCCTGAAGCTTTCTTT; CDR3: CASSLSFPRTGRPEAFF
J: TRBJ2-5; D: .; V: TRBV30; size: .; DNA: TGTGCCTGGAGTGTGACTGCTAAAGAGACCCAGTACTTC; CDR3: CAWSVTAKETQYF
J: TRBJ1-5; D: .; V: TRBV19; size: .; DNA: TGTGCCAGTAATATTGACGGAGATTTTAGCAATCAGCCCCAGCATTTT; CDR3: CASNIDGDFSNQPQHF
J: TRBJ1-2; D: TRBD1; V: TRBV5-1; size: .; DNA: TGCGCCAGCAGTTCGGACAGGGGGAGTGGCTACACCTTC; CDR3: CASSSDRGSGYTF
J: TRBJ2-7; D: .; V: TRBV18; size: .; DNA: TGTGCCAGCTCACCTACCGACTTAAGCTACGAGCAGTACTTC; CDR3: CASSPTDLSYEQYF
J: TRBJ1-6; D: .; V: TRBV28; size: few; DNA: TGTGCCAGCAGTTTATTTGGGTCCGCAGGGCTCTATTCACCCCTCCACTTT; CDR3: CASSLFGSAGLYSPLHF
J: TRBJ1-1; D: TRBD1; V: TRBV12-5; size: once; DNA: TGTGCTAGTGGTTTGCCGGGGACAGCTGAAGCTTTCTTT; CDR3: CASGLPGTAEAFF
J: TRBJ2-1; D: TRBD2; V: TRBV3-1/TRBV3-2; size: .; DNA: TGTGCCAGCAGCCAAGATAGAAGAAGCGGGGGGTTATATGAGCAGTTCTTC; CDR3: CASSQDRRSGGLYEQFF
J: TRBJ2-1; D: .; V: TRBV13; size: .; DNA: TGTGCCAGCAGTCGCCGGCTTGCAGGGGATTACAATGAGCAGTTCTTC; CDR3: CASSRRLAGDYNEQFF
J: TRBJ2-1; D: TRBD2; V: TRBV7-7; size: .; DNA: TGTGCTAGCAGCTCAATTCCTAGCGGGGGGAGGAATGAGCAGTTCTTC; CDR3: CASSSIPSGGRNEQFF
J: TRBJ1-2; D: TRBD1; V: TRBV19; size: .; DNA: TGTGCCAGTAGTCGGGACAGGTCTAACTATGGCTACACCTTC; CDR3: CASSRDRSNYGYTF
J: TRBJ1-2; D: .; V: TRBV5-8; size: .; DNA: TGTGCCAGCAGCTCTTTGAGACAGGAAGACTATGGCTACACCTTC; CDR3: CASSSLRQEDYGYTF
J: TRBJ2-5; D: TRBD1; V: TRBV24-1; size: .; DNA: TGTGCCACCGGGCAGGGGGCCCTTCCCCAAGAGACCCAGTACTTC; CDR3: CATGQGALPQETQYF
J: TRBJ2-1; D: TRBD2; V: TRBV10-1; size: .; DNA: TGCGCCAGCAGTGTGCTTGTCGGGACTACTCAGTTCTTC; CDR3: CASSVLVGTTQFF
J: TRBJ1-1; D: .; V: TRBV19; size: once; DNA: TGTGCCAGTAGTACCAGGGAAACTGAAGCTTTCTTT; CDR3: CASSTRETEAFF
J: TRBJ2-1; D: .; V: TRBV7-9; size: .; DNA: TGTGCCAGCAGCCCTTTTAATGAGCAGTTCTTC; CDR3: CASSPFNEQFF
J: TRBJ1-2; D: TRBD1; V: TRBV27; size: .; DNA: TGTGCCAGCAGTTTAGGACAGGGGGGCTATGGCTACACCTTC; CDR3: CASSLGQGGYGYTF
J: TRBJ1-1; D: .; V: TRBV6-5; size: few; DNA: TGTGCCAGCAGTTACGTCGCGGGGATGGCCACTGAAGCTTTCTTT; CDR3: CASSYVAGMATEAFF
J: TRBJ2-7; D: .; V: TRBV2; size: .; DNA: TGTGCCAGCAGGAAGGACACCGCAGACAACTACGAGCAGTACTTC; CDR3: CASRKDTADNYEQYF
J: TRBJ1-1; D: TRBD1; V: TRBV11-2; size: .; DNA: TGTGCCAGCAGCGGTATAGTGGGGAAGGTAAACAGGGGTGAAGCTTTCTTT; CDR3: CASSGIVGKVNRGEAFF
J: TRBJ1-5; D: .; V: TRBV28; size: .; DNA: TGTGCCAGCAGGGAGGTTGGGCCCCAGCATTTT; CDR3: CASREVGPQHF
J: TRBJ1-6; D: .; V: TRBV5-6; size: once; DNA: TGTGCCAGCAGCTTGACACAGTTAAATTCACCCCTCCACTTT; CDR3: CASSLTQLNSPLHF
J: TRBJ2-7; D: .; V: TRBV7-2; size: .; DNA: TGTGCCAGCAGCTTAGAGAGGGCTCTGCGGGGGCAGTACTTC; CDR3: CASSLERALRGQYF
J: TRBJ1-2; D: .; V: TRBV18; size: .; DNA: TGTGCCAGCTCACCACAGAGGGATCCTAACTATGGCTACACCTTC; CDR3: CASSPQRDPNYGYTF
J: TRBJ2-2; D: TRBD1; V: TRBV5-5; size: .; DNA: TGTGCCAGCAGGGGCCGGGACAGGGGGCGAGCCGGGGAGCTGTTTTTT; CDR3: CASRGRDRGRAGELFF
J: TRBJ1-2; D: TRBD1; V: TRBV27; size: .; DNA: TGTGCCAGCAGCCTACAGGGGGCGTCTGGCTACACCTTC; CDR3: CASSLQGASGYTF
J: TRBJ1-1; D: .; V: TRBV19; size: .; DNA: TGTGCCAGTAGCTCTTTAGCTGGTTTATCCGACACTGAAGCTTTCTTT; CDR3: CASSSLAGLSDTEAFF
J: TRBJ2-3; D: .; V: TRBV7-2; size: .; DNA: TGTGCCAGCAGCCCCTCGGGTAGCAGGGCAGATACGCAGTATTTT; CDR3: CASSPSGSRADTQYF